This T cell receptor (beta chain) was sequenced during a study of cytomegalovirus exposure and HLA in healthy donors. V was shortened by 5 bases and J by 7 bases, with 21 bases between the two germline ends. Looked up from germline, CDR1 is LGHNT and CDR2 is FRNRAP. CDR3 length: 16 amino acids. This clone was seen a few times. The PCR contained 60 Vbeta and 13 Jbeta primers. The table came from immunoSEQ multiplex PCR; TCRdb's copy has only in-frame clones and leaves some out. The sample holds about 96,000 clones, roughly 74% seen once. This TCR was recovered from a woman in her 70s in good health and CMV-seropositive. The sequenced material came from PBMCs. The V and J genes are TRBV12-5 and TRBJ2-1, with D tentatively TRBD2 (8 bases). CDR3 nucleotides: TGTGCTAGTGGTACAGGGGTAGCGGGGACTCGGAATGAGCAGTTCTTC. This translates into CASGTGVAGTRNEQFF.